The 9 T cell receptor beta chains below come from one sample, sequenced in a study of blood T cell repertoires in COVID-19. Profiled with immunoSEQ multiplex PCR; TCRdb holds only in-frame clones, not every one. Of around 180,000 clones listed, approximately 80% are singletons. What was sequenced was PBMCs or T cells enriched from blood (not recorded which). These receptors were taken from a man aged 50-59 years who had recovered from COVID-19.

V usage is TRBV6-6 and J usage is TRBJ1-6, with TRBD1 matching over 8 bases. The germline V gene has CDR1 MNHNY and CDR2 SVGAGI (reference sequence). The CDR3 contains 15 residues. Germline trimming cut 6 bases from V and 7 bases from J; bases unmatched to any gene: 8. CDR3 amino acids: CASRDGQGRNSPLHF. Here the CDR3 DNA reads TGTGCCAGCAGGGATGGACAGGGCCGGAATTCACCCCTCCACTTT.

A few counts support this clone. The chain recombines TRBV7-8 with TRBJ1-3; D is possibly TRBD1 (6 bases). This CDR3 spans 20 amino acids. The ends were cut back, 1 base at V and 0 bases at J, with 22 bases in the middle. CDR1 is SGHVS and CDR2 is FQNEAQ in the germline V gene. CDR3 DNA: TGTGCCAGCAGCTTAGTTTTGAGGGGGTCAAGGACCCACTCTGGAAACACCATATATTTT. Translating gives CASSLVLRGSRTHSGNTIYF.

The gene calls are TRBV5-8 and TRBJ2-1; 7 nucleotides line up with TRBD2. Losses at the gene ends were 0 bases for V and 2 bases for J; bases not matched to a gene: 5. The germline gives CDR1 SGHTS, CDR2 YDEGEE. The CDR3 is 16 residues long. CDR3 region: CASSLAGGTAYNEQFF. Written as DNA, the CDR3 is TGTGCCAGCAGCTTGGCCGGGGGGACGGCCTACAATGAGCAGTTCTTC.

The V gene is TRBV19, the J gene TRBJ1-5; unclear D gene. Germline CDR1 LNHDA, CDR2 SQIVND (reference sequence). V was pared by 4 bases and J by 0 bases, with 10 bases between. This CDR3 has 15 amino acids. The CDR3 coding sequence is TGTGCCAGTAGTACCCAGGTTTATAGCAATCAGCCCCAGCATTTT. Translation: CASSTQVYSNQPQHF. The full variable domain, completed using reference TRBV19 and TRBJ1-5, is DGGITQSPKYLFRKEGQNVTLSCEQNLNHDAMYWYRQDPGQGLRLIYYSQIVNDFQKGDIAEGYSVSREKKESFPLTVTSAQKNPTAFYLCASSTQVYSNQPQHFGDGTRLSIL.

This sequence joins TRBV4-2 and TRBJ1-2, with D possibly matching TRBD1 (5 bases). The V gene's germline CDR1 is LGHNA and CDR2 YNFKEQ. This CDR3 comprises 15 residues. Deletions cut 10 bases from V and 2 bases from J, with 20 bases between. DNA of the CDR3: TGTGCCACCCGCTTGTCGGACACGACCAACTATGGCTACACCTTC. Translation: CATRLSDTTNYGYTF.

CDR3 DNA: TGTGCCAGCAGTTTCTTTGGAGGGGGAGGGCAGCCCCAGCATTTT. It translates to CASSFFGGGGQPQHF. This chain uses TRBV28 with TRBJ1-5; D might be TRBD1 (6 bases). The CDR3 spans 15 residues. The germline gives CDR1 MDHEN, CDR2 SYDVKM. The ends were cut back, 3 bases at V and 7 bases at J, with 16 bases in the middle.

The chain employs TRBV15 and TRBJ1-1; D is ambiguous. The germline V gene encodes CDR1 LNHNV and CDR2 YYDKDF (reference sequence). This CDR3 is 15 amino acids long. With 0 bases removed from V and 1 base from J, the gap between germline ends came to 9 bases. CDR3 in amino acids: CATSRDHLRNTEAFF. The CDR3 bases are TGTGCCACCAGCAGAGACCACTTAAGGAACACTGAAGCTTTCTTT.

The chain carries TRBV3-1 (or the pseudogene TRBV3-2) and TRBJ1-4, with TRBD1 matching over 7 bases. After removal of 0 bases from V and 0 bases from J, the junction contained 10 bases not matched to a gene. Germline CDR1 is LGHDT and CDR2 is YNNKEL (reference sequence). The CDR3 totals 19 residues. For the CDR3, the DNA is TGTGCCAGCAGCCAAGATAAGGCCGGGACAGCTGCAACTAATGAAAAACTGTTTTTT. Its protein is CASSQDKAGTAATNEKLFF.

V and J are TRBV2 and TRBJ1-6; TRBD1 aligns across 10 bases. CDR3 length: 13 residues. CDR1 and CDR2 (germline): SNHLY, FYNNEI. V gave up 8 bases and J gave up 10 bases; unmatched junction bases: 5. As DNA, the CDR3 is TGTGCCAGCGGGGACAGGGGTGAGTCACCCCTCCACTTT. As protein: CASGDRGESPLHF.